This is a list of T cell receptor beta chains from one sample in a study of CD8 T cells in ankylosing spondylitis. MiXCR, applied by TCRdb to the 5' RACE reads, yields one record per CDR3 protein. The sample has fewer than 250,000 distinct CDR3 sequences; more than 25% are singletons. Sample: blood, either unsorted or a sorted T cell fraction (not recorded which). These receptors all come from a male donor with ankylosing spondylitis or in good health (not recorded which). The CDR3 runs from the conserved cysteine through the conserved F or W. D genes are given only for firm matches. Expanded clones are given a class, and other clones once, few, many or no size at all.

size	V	J	D	DNA	CDR3
few	TRBV20-1	TRBJ2-7	-	TGCAGTGCTACTATACTTACCGAGCAGTACTTC	CSATILTEQYF
-	TRBV29-1	TRBJ2-7	-	TGCAGCGTTGTTGTTGGCAACGAGCAGTACTTC	CSVVVGNEQYF
-	TRBV7-6	TRBJ2-5	-	TGTGCCAGCAGCCAGACGGGAGAGACCCAGTACTTC	CASSQTGETQYF
few	TRBV12-3/TRBV12-4	TRBJ2-3	-	TGTGCCAGCTCGGTGCTGCCAGATACGCAGTATTTT	CASSVLPDTQYF
-	TRBV5-6	TRBJ2-7	-	TGTGCCAGCAGCTTGGACAGGCACAGCTCCTACGAGCAGTACTTC	CASSLDRHSSYEQYF
-	TRBV27	TRBJ1-2	-	TGTGCCAGCAGTATTTCGGGGGACTATGGCTACACCTTC	CASSISGDYGYTF
-	TRBV5-5	TRBJ2-7	-	TGTGCCAGCAGCTTGGATCAGGGCAGCTCCTACGAGCAGTACTTC	CASSLDQGSSYEQYF
many	TRBV12-3/TRBV12-4	TRBJ2-2	-	TGTGCCAGCAGGCGACAGGTTACCGGGGAGCTGTTTTTT	CASRRQVTGELFF
-	TRBV28	TRBJ2-5	TRBD1	TGTGCCAGCAGTTTCCTCGACAGGGGGCTTCACGAGACCCAGTACTTC	CASSFLDRGLHETQYF
few	TRBV29-1	TRBJ2-1	-	TGCAGCGCAGACGGGATTTCCTACAATGAGCAGTTCTTC	CSADGISYNEQFF
-	TRBV29-1	TRBJ2-3	-	TGCAGCGTCCTCAGCGGGCCCGCAGATACGCAGTATTTT	CSVLSGPADTQYF
few	TRBV7-2	TRBJ2-3	-	TGTGCCAGCAGTTCTTCACTAGCAGATACGCAGTATTTT	CASSSSLADTQYF
-	TRBV12-3/TRBV12-4	TRBJ2-7	-	TGTGCCAGCAGTCGGGTCCCGAGGGTCGAGCAGTACTTC	CASSRVPRVEQYF
-	TRBV9	TRBJ2-1	TRBD2	TGTGCCAGCAGCCAAGGGGGGACTAGCGGGGGGGCCAGCAATGAGCAGTTCTTC	CASSQGGTSGGASNEQFF
many	TRBV15	TRBJ2-1	-	TGTGCCACCAGCAGAGATCTTAACAGCATTAATGAGCAGTTCTTC	CATSRDLNSINEQFF
-	TRBV5-1	TRBJ2-1	-	TGCGCCAGCAGCTTGAAGCCGACACACCTCTCCTACAATGAGCAGTTCTTC	CASSLKPTHLSYNEQFF
few	TRBV20-1	TRBJ1-6	TRBD1	TGCAGTGCTACCGGGGACAGTAATTCACCCCTCCACTTT	CSATGDSNSPLHF
-	TRBV7-2	TRBJ2-2	TRBD2	TGTGCCAGCAGCAGCGTAGCGGGGGGGCTTACCGGGGAGCTGTTTTTT	CASSSVAGGLTGELFF
-	TRBV6-1	TRBJ1-5	TRBD1	TGTGCCAGCAGAAAGGGACAGATCAGGAATCAGCCCCAGCATTTT	CASRKGQIRNQPQHF
many	TRBV12-3/TRBV12-4	TRBJ2-4	-	TGTGAGAAGGACAGCCTAGCCAAAAACATTCAGTACTTC	CEKDSLAKNIQYF
few	TRBV12-3/TRBV12-4	TRBJ2-7	TRBD1	TGTGCCAGCAGCCAAGACAGGGCGAGCTCCTACGAGCAGTACTTC	CASSQDRASSYEQYF
-	TRBV12-3/TRBV12-4	TRBJ2-1	TRBD2	TGTGCCAGCAGTTCCCTAGCGGGGGAATCCTACAATGAGCAGTTCTTC	CASSSLAGESYNEQFF
once	TRBV15	TRBJ1-1	-	TGTGCCACCAGCAGACCCTCTAGCGGAGGGACTGAAGCTTTCTTT	CATSRPSSGGTEAFF
few	TRBV27	TRBJ2-5	TRBD1	TGTGCCAGCAGTTCTTCCGGGACAGGGGGCCTGTACCAAGAGACCCAGTACTTC	CASSSSGTGGLYQETQYF
few	TRBV12-3/TRBV12-4	TRBJ2-2	-	TGTGCCAGCAGCTACTGGGGGACCGGGGAGCTGTTTTTT	CASSYWGTGELFF
-	TRBV5-6	TRBJ2-3	-	TGTGCCAGCAGCTTGTTCACGGGATCCACAGATACGCAGTATTTT	CASSLFTGSTDTQYF
few	TRBV7-2	TRBJ2-7	-	TGTGCCAGCAGCTTATTGCCAGGCCCCTACGAGCAGTACTTC	CASSLLPGPYEQYF
few	TRBV20-1	TRBJ2-3	TRBD2	TGCAGTGCTAGTCACGGACTAGCGGCAGATACGCAGTATTTT	CSASHGLAADTQYF
-	TRBV5-6	TRBJ2-3	TRBD2	TGTGCCAGCAGCTTGGCTAGCGGGGGGGCCCAAGATACGCAGTATTTT	CASSLASGGAQDTQYF
few	TRBV2	TRBJ2-5	TRBD1	TGTGCCAGCATGAGACAGGGGATGGAGACCCAGTACTTC	CASMRQGMETQYF
few	TRBV20-1	TRBJ2-1	TRBD2	TGCAGTGCAGAGGGACTAGCGGGCGGAAGAGCGGTCTACAATGAGCAGTTCTTC	CSAEGLAGGRAVYNEQFF
few	TRBV28	TRBJ2-3	TRBD1	TGTGCCAGCAGAGACAGGGTTGCCACAGATACGCAGTATTTT	CASRDRVATDTQYF
once	TRBV28	TRBJ1-5	-	TGTGCCAGCAGTTTAATACACCATAGCAATCAGCCCCAGCATTTT	CASSLIHHSNQPQHF
few	TRBV6-1	TRBJ2-5	-	TGTGCCAGCAGGAGAGTCCCAGGGGAGACCCAGTACTTC	CASRRVPGETQYF
-	TRBV20-1	TRBJ2-7	-	TGCAGTGCTAGAGAGCGAGGACCCCGCTCCTACGAGCAGTACTTC	CSARERGPRSYEQYF
-	TRBV28	TRBJ2-7	-	TGTGCCAGCAGTGTATCGGGCAGTTGGTACGAGCAGTACTTC	CASSVSGSWYEQYF
few	TRBV9	TRBJ2-1	TRBD1	TGTGCCAGCAGCGTAGAGGGGACAGGGTTGAATGAGCAGTTCTTC	CASSVEGTGLNEQFF
-	TRBV29-1	TRBJ2-7	TRBD1	TGCAGCGCTGAGGGGACAGGGCGTAAAGAGCAGTACTTC	CSAEGTGRKEQYF
few	TRBV10-3	TRBJ2-7	-	TGTGCCATCAGAAGACAAGCCAGCTCCTACGAGCAGTACTTC	CAIRRQASSYEQYF
few	TRBV15	TRBJ2-6	-	TGTGCCACCAGCAGAGATCAGGGCTCTGGGGCCAACGTCCTGACTTTC	CATSRDQGSGANVLTF
-	TRBV20-1	TRBJ2-1	-	TGCAGTGCTCGGATCCTTGCCGGGGGCTGGGATGAGCAGTTCTTC	CSARILAGGWDEQFF
-	TRBV11-2	TRBJ2-3	-	TGTGCCAGCAGCCTCCCCGAGGCGACTCCGCAGTATTTT	CASSLPEATPQYF
-	TRBV5-1	TRBJ1-2	TRBD1	TGCGCCAGCAGCTCGCGACAGGGCGCCTATGGCTACACCTTC	CASSSRQGAYGYTF
many	TRBV20-1	TRBJ2-7	-	TGCAGTGCGCATCGGGGAACCTACGAGCAGTACTTC	CSAHRGTYEQYF
-	TRBV5-1	TRBJ2-7	-	TGCGCCAGCAGCTCTGGACAGACCAACGAGCAGTACTTC	CASSSGQTNEQYF
-	TRBV27	TRBJ2-7	TRBD1	TGTGCCAGCAGTCCTTGGGACAGGCCCTACGAGCAGTACTTC	CASSPWDRPYEQYF
few	TRBV20-1	TRBJ2-1	TRBD2	TGCAGTGCGCGCGAGTCTAGCGGGAACTACAATGAGCAGTTCTTC	CSARESSGNYNEQFF
-	TRBV20-1	TRBJ1-1	-	TGCAGTGCTAGGGCTCCCGATCGAGCGACTGAAGCTTTCTTT	CSARAPDRATEAFF
-	TRBV5-6	TRBJ2-7	-	TGTGCCAGCAGCTTACTCCGGGACTACGAGCAGTACTTC	CASSLLRDYEQYF
-	TRBV7-9	TRBJ2-7	TRBD1	TGTGCCAGCAGCTTAGTTGGGACAGGGGCATCCTACGAGCAGTACTTC	CASSLVGTGASYEQYF
few	TRBV5-5	TRBJ2-3	TRBD1	TGTGCCAGCAGCCCACAGGGGGCACGGGATACGCAGTATTTT	CASSPQGARDTQYF
few	TRBV20-1	TRBJ1-2	-	TGCAGTGCCACCCCACGGGGTGACTATGGCTACACCTTC	CSATPRGDYGYTF
few	TRBV7-8	TRBJ1-4	TRBD1	TGTGCCAGCAGCGAAGGAATGACAGGGGATGAAAAACTGTTTTTT	CASSEGMTGDEKLFF
-	TRBV12-3/TRBV12-4	TRBJ1-4	-	TGTGCCAGCAGGGAGGGTTATGAAAAACTGTTTTTT	CASREGYEKLFF
-	TRBV6-4	TRBJ2-1	-	TGTGCCAGCAGTGACGGCTCGAATGAGCAGTTCTTC	CASSDGSNEQFF
few	TRBV5-1	TRBJ1-4	TRBD1	TGCGCCAGCAGCCCCGGGACAGGGCGCGAAAAACTGTTTTTT	CASSPGTGREKLFF
-	TRBV7-2	TRBJ2-3	-	TGTGCCAGCAGCGAAATTAGGGGGACAGATACGCAGTATTTT	CASSEIRGTDTQYF
-	TRBV20-1	TRBJ1-1	-	TGCAGTGCTAGATTGGCAGGGGAAGCTTTCTTT	CSARLAGEAFF
few	TRBV12-3/TRBV12-4	TRBJ1-3	-	TGTGCCAGCAGTCCTTCAGGGGTTGGAAACACCATATATTTT	CASSPSGVGNTIYF
-	TRBV21-1	TRBJ2-5	-	TGTGCCTTGAGACCTGAAGAGACCCAGTACTTC	CALRPEETQYF